The 10 T cell receptor beta chains in this list originate from one sample, sequenced in a study of radiotherapy plus CTLA-4 blockade in lung cancer. Profiled with immunoSEQ multiplex PCR; TCRdb holds only in-frame clones, not every one. The table has 40,000 to 55,000 clones, approximately 86% seen once; the top ten hold roughly 17%. The sequences come from peripheral blood, collected from a patient treated with radiotherapy plus ipilimumab. These receptor sequences come from a human donor with non-small cell lung cancer that progressed on radiotherapy plus ipilimumab. Some clones in this sample may be carry-over from other donors' samples.

The chain has TRBV9 and TRBJ2-2; 7 bases line up with TRBD1. V gave up 5 bases and J gave up 4 bases; unmatched junction bases: 5. CDR3 length: 14 amino acids. Looked up from germline, CDR1 is SGDLS and CDR2 is YYNGEE. CDR3 nucleotides: TGTGCCAGCAGAACCACAGGGGCCACCGGGGAGCTGTTTTTT. Translation gives CASRTTGATGELFF.

This clone was detected only once. The chain carries TRBV7-9 and TRBJ1-5; no reliable D call. Trimming removed 1 base from V and 7 bases from J, with 5 bases in between. CDR1 SEHNR and CDR2 FQNEAQ come from the germline V gene (reference sequence). The CDR3 loop spans 12 amino acids. CDR3 residues: CASSLGGQPQHF. In DNA form, the CDR3 reads TGTGCCAGCAGCTTAGGAGGGCAGCCCCAGCATTTT.

The chain employs TRBV25-1 and TRBJ1-1; a possible D gene is TRBD1 (6 bases). Germline values: CDR1 MGHDK, CDR2 SYGVNS. V was shortened by 3 bases and J by 0 bases, with 17 bases between the two germline ends. The CDR3 has 17 residues. CDR3 loop: CASSDRRMGHLNTEAFF. As DNA, the CDR3 is TGTGCCAGCAGTGACAGAAGAATGGGACATTTGAACACTGAAGCTTTCTTT.

The rearrangement joins TRBV7-2 to TRBJ2-7; perhaps TRBD1 as D (6 bases). The V end lost 1 base, the J end lost 4 bases, and 11 bases lay between the germline ends. Germline V gene lookup returns CDR1 SGHTA and CDR2 FQGNSA. The length of the CDR3 is 14 residues. This CDR3 is CASSLDGRGYEQYF. The CDR3 nucleotides are TGTGCCAGCAGCTTAGATGGCAGGGGATACGAGCAGTACTTC. Variable domain in full (rest from reference TRBV7-2 and TRBJ2-7): GAGVSQSPSNKVTEKGKDVELRCDPISGHTALYWYRQSLGQGLEFLIYFQGNSAPDKSGLPSDRFSAERTGGSVSTLTIQRTQQEDSAVYLCASSLDGRGYEQYFGPGTRLTVT.

The chain combines TRBV27 with TRBJ2-1; TRBD2 agrees at 9 bases. Trimming cost V 3 bases and J 8 bases; bases outside gene matches: 8. Germline V lookup: CDR1 MNHEY, CDR2 SMNVEV (reference sequence). The CDR3 has 15 residues. CDR3 bases: TGTGCCAGCAGTTTGGGCCTAGCGGGGTTTTATGAGCAGTTCTTC. Translated: CASSLGLAGFYEQFF.

The V call is TRBV29-1, the J call TRBJ1-1, with D perhaps TRBD1 (5 bases). CDR1 SQVTM and CDR2 ANQGSEA come from the germline V gene. The V end was cut by 7 bases, the J end by 5 bases, with 8 bases between. The CDR3 is 10 amino acids. The CDR3 sequence: CSAQGTEAFF. The CDR3, as DNA: TGCAGCGCCCAGGGTACTGAAGCTTTCTTT.

The chain joins TRBV5-1 to TRBJ2-7, with D possibly being TRBD1 (6 bases). With 1 base removed from V and 6 bases from J, the gap between germline ends came to 8 bases. Per germline, CDR1 SGHRS and CDR2 YFSETQ. The length of the CDR3 is 12 residues. CDR3 sequence reads: CASSLFRGEQYF. CDR3 nucleotides: TGCGCCAGCAGCTTGTTCAGGGGCGAGCAGTACTTC.

On this clone: The same CDR3 can be traced to other DNA sequences in this sample. This rearrangement joins TRBV7-9 to TRBJ2-5; 14 bases align to TRBD2. Germline values: CDR1 SEHNR, CDR2 FQNEAQ (reference sequence). J gave up 4 bases and V 5 bases, and 9 bases lay outside the gene matches. The CDR3 loop spans 17 amino acids. CDR3 DNA: TGTGCCAGCAGCCGCGCGACTAGCGGGAGGGCGGGAGAGACCCAGTACTTC. Amino acids: CASSRATSGRAGETQYF.

The rearrangement links TRBV5-1 to TRBJ1-2; 7 bases are shared with TRBD1. The trim removed 0 bases at V and 6 bases at J, leaving 11 bases unmatched. The germline CDR1 and CDR2 sequences are SGHRS and YFSETQ. The CDR3 has 16 residues. CDR3 nucleotides: TGCGCCAGCAGCTTGGAGGGGTTATACAGGGGAGATGGCTACACCTTC. Its protein product is CASSLEGLYRGDGYTF.

This clone appeared a few times. This chain uses TRBV10-3 with TRBJ2-1; 10 bases map to TRBD2. CDR1 ENHRY and CDR2 SYGVKD come from the germline V gene. The CDR3 is 18 amino acids. The V gene end was trimmed by 5 bases and the J gene end by 0 bases; junction bases not matched to a gene: 10. This CDR3 is CAISLASGGTLSYNEQFF. DNA of the CDR3: TGTGCCATCAGTCTTGCTAGCGGGGGAACTCTCTCCTACAATGAGCAGTTCTTC.